The next 13 T cell receptor beta chains were all read from a single sample in a study of CD8 T cells in ankylosing spondylitis. Study findings and constraints: A TCR beta motif made of about 8 highly homologous variants seemed typical of ankylosing spondylitis blood.

Their recognized antigens are unknown. One entry per CDR3 protein, called by TCRdb with MiXCR from the 5' RACE reads. The sample has fewer than 500,000 distinct CDR3 sequences, approximately 20% seen once. The sequenced sample was blood, either unsorted or a sorted T cell fraction (not recorded which). These receptors were obtained from a male donor with ankylosing spondylitis.

This clonotype was detected many times. V and J are TRBV12-3 or TRBV12-4 and TRBJ2-3; maybe TRBD2 (6 bases). V was shortened by 7 bases and J by 9 bases, with 14 bases between the two germline ends. The CDR3 is made up of 12 amino acids. CDR3 amino acids: CASTKGTSTQYF. Written as DNA, the CDR3 is TGTGCCAGCACCAAGGGGACTTCGACGCAGTATTTT.

For the CDR3, the DNA is TGTGCCAGCAGTTACGGCGGGACAGGGATAAAAAATGAGCAGTTCTTC. Its translation: CASSYGGTGIKNEQFF. This chain joins TRBV6-5 and TRBJ2-1; 9 bases fit TRBD1. The CDR3 is 16 residues long. Unmatched junction bases numbered 9, after V lost 2 bases and J lost 7 bases. The germline CDR1 and CDR2 sequences are MNHEY and SVGAGI.

The chain couples TRBV12-3 or TRBV12-4 to TRBJ2-3; D is unresolved. CDR3 length: 13 amino acids. Between the trimmed V and J ends, which lost 5 bases and 5 bases, there was a span of 11 bases. The CDR3, as DNA: TGTGCCAGCAGTAGGATGTCGGGAGATACGCAGTATTTT. Protein product: CASSRMSGDTQYF.

This clonotype has only a few counts. CDR3 nucleotides: TGTGCCAGCAGTGTTTCGGGGAACACTGAAGCTTTCTTT. Translating gives CASSVSGNTEAFF. The genes are TRBV6-1 and TRBJ1-1, with unresolved D. Germline values: CDR1 MNHNS, CDR2 SASEGT. V was trimmed by 4 bases and J by 1 base, leaving 7 bases between them. The CDR3 sequence is 13 residues long.

This chain links TRBV11-2 with TRBJ2-3; 9 positions match TRBD2. Looked up from germline, CDR1 is SGHAT and CDR2 is FQNNGV. V lost 1 base to trimming and J lost 3 bases; unmatched junction nucleotides: 8. The CDR3 has 17 amino acids. CDR3 coding DNA: TGTGCCAGCAGCTTAGGCGTAGCGGGAGAGGGAACAGATACGCAGTATTTT. It codes for CASSLGVAGEGTDTQYF.

The chain couples TRBV6-5 to TRBJ1-5, with 9 bases identical to TRBD1. Germline assignment: CDR1 MNHEY and CDR2 SVGAGI. After removal of 1 base from V and 5 bases from J, the junction contained 3 bases not matched to a gene. The length of the CDR3 is 15 residues. CDR3 coding DNA: TGTGCCAGCAGTTACTGGGGACAGGGCGATCAGCCCCAGCATTTT. Its protein is CASSYWGQGDQPQHF.

The J gene is TRBJ2-3, the V gene TRBV9, with 14 bases fitting TRBD2. The ends lost 1 base at V and 5 bases at J; junction bases unmatched: 6. Looked up from germline, CDR1 is SGDLS and CDR2 is YYNGEE. CDR3 size: 17 residues. In DNA form, the CDR3 reads TGTGCCAGCAGCGTAAGGGGACTAGCGGGAGAAGAAGATACGCAGTATTTT. Amino acids: CASSVRGLAGEEDTQYF.

V gene TRBV5-1 combines with J gene TRBJ2-1, with 11 bases lining up with TRBD1. V trimming: 2 bases; J trimming: 4 bases; junction bases outside the gene matches: 5. From germline, CDR1 is SGHRS and CDR2 YFSETQ. The CDR3 totals 16 residues. The CDR3 DNA reads TGCGCCAGCAGCTTACGGACAGGGGGCTTGTACAATGAGCAGTTCTTC. It codes for CASSLRTGGLYNEQFF. Supplemented by reference TRBV5-1 and TRBJ2-1, the full variable domain reads KAGVTQTPRYLIKTRGQQVTLSCSPISGHRSVSWYQQTPGQGLQFLFEYFSETQRNKGNFPGRFSGRQFSNSRSEMNVSTLELGDSALYLCASSLRTGGLYNEQFFGPGTRLTVL.

The chain combines TRBV15 with TRBJ2-7; a possible D gene is TRBD2 (5 bases). CDR1 and CDR2 (germline): LNHNV, YYDKDF (reference sequence). The CDR3 length is 15 residues. V lost 0 bases and J lost 0, with 9 bases in between. The CDR3 coding sequence is TGTGCCACCAGCAGAGAGGCAGGACTCTCCTACGAGCAGTACTTC. It encodes CATSREAGLSYEQYF.

The J gene is TRBJ1-1, the V gene TRBV7-3; weak D call: TRBD1 (6 bases). The germline CDR1 and CDR2 sequences are SGHTA and FQGTGA. The CDR3 totals 15 residues. Trimming removed 5 bases at V and 1 base at J, with 14 bases between. CDR3 residues: CASSPELDRNTEAFF. The CDR3 DNA reads TGTGCCAGCAGCCCTGAACTGGACAGGAACACTGAAGCTTTCTTT.

In this sample, this clonotype turned up many times. The chain recombines TRBV12-3 or TRBV12-4 with TRBJ2-3; 7 positions match TRBD2. V trimming: 7 bases; J trimming: 6 bases; junction bases outside the gene matches: 10. This CDR3 spans 14 amino acids. For the CDR3, the DNA is TGTGCCAGCACCCGTATGGAGGGAGGGGATACGCAGTATTTT. Residues: CASTRMEGGDTQYF.

The chain uses TRBV20-1 and TRBJ1-5; D unclear. Per the germline V gene, CDR1 is DFQATT and CDR2 is SNEGSKA (reference sequence). This CDR3 comprises 14 residues. The germline V and J ends were trimmed by 1 base and 3 bases, with 10 bases remaining between them. The CDR3 sequence is CSARVPGLNQPQHF. CDR3 nucleotides: TGCAGTGCTAGAGTTCCCGGACTCAATCAGCCCCAGCATTTT.

This clonotype has more than one count but fewer than ten. CDR3 in amino acids: CASSHLAGTTDTQYF. In nucleotides, the CDR3 is TGTGCCAGCAGCCACCTCGCGGGGACCACAGATACGCAGTATTTT. The genes are TRBV7-9 and TRBJ2-3; perhaps TRBD2 as D (6 bases). The CDR3 is 15 residues long. V was shortened by 5 bases and J by 2 bases, with 14 bases between the two germline ends. Germline assignment: CDR1 SEHNR and CDR2 FQNEAQ (reference sequence).